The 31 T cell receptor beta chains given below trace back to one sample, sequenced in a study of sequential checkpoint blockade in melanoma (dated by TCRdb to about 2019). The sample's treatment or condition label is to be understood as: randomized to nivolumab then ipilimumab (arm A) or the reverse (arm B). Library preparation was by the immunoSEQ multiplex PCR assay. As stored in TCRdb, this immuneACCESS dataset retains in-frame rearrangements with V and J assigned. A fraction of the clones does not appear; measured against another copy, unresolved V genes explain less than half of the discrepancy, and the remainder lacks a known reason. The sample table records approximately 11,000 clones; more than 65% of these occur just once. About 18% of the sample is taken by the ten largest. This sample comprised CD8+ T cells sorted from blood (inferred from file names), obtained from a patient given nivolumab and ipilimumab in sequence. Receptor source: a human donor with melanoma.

CDR3 nucleotides: TGTGCCAGCAGCGTTACCGGAGGTAACACTGAAGCTTTCTTT. Amino acids: CASSVTGGNTEAFF. The chain recombines TRBV9 with TRBJ1-1; D not resolved. The germline gives CDR1 SGDLS, CDR2 YYNGEE. The CDR3 consists of 14 residues. V was pared by 2 bases and J by 2 bases, with 10 bases between.

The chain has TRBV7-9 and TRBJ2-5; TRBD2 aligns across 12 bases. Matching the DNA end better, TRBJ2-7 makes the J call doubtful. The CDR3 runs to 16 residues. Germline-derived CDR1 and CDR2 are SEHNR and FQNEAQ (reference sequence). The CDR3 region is CASSSRTSGTSYEQYF. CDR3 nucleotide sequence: TGTGCCAGCAGCTCTAGGACTAGCGGGACCTCCTACGAGCAGTACTTC.

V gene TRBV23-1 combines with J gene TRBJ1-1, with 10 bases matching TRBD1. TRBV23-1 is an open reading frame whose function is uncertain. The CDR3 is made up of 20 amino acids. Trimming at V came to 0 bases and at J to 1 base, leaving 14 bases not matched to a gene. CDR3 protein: CASSQSGDRGLEGRNTEAFF. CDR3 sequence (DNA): TGCGCCAGCAGTCAATCTGGCGACAGGGGGCTAGAAGGTAGGAACACTGAAGCTTTCTTT.

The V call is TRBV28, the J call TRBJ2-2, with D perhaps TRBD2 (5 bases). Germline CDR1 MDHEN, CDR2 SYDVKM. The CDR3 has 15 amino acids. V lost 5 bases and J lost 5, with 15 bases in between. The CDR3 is CASSPPERTTGELFF. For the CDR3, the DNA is TGTGCCAGCAGTCCCCCAGAGAGGACTACCGGGGAGCTGTTTTTT.

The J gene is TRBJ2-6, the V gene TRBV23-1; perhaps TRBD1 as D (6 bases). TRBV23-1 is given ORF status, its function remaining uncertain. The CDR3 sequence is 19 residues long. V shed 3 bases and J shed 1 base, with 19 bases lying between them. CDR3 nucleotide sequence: TGCGCCAGCAGTCACCGGGACAAGACTGACTGGTCTGGGGCCAACGTCCTGACTTTC. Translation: CASSHRDKTDWSGANVLTF.

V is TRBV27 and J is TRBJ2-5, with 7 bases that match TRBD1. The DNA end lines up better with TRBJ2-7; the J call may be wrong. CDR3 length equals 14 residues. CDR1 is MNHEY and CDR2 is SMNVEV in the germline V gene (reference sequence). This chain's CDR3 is CASSLHRGSYEQYF. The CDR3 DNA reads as TGTGCCAGCAGTTTACACAGGGGTTCCTACGAGCAGTACTTC.

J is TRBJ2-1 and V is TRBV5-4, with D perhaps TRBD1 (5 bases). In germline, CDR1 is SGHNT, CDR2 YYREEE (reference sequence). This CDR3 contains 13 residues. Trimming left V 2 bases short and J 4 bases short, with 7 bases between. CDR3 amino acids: CASSLSGYNEQFF. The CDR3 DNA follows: TGTGCCAGCAGCTTATCAGGGTACAATGAGCAGTTCTTC.

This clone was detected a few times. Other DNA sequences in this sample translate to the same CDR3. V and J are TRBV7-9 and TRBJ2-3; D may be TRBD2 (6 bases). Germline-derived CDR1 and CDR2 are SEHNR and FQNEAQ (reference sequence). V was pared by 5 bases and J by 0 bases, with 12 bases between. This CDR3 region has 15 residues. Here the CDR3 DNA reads TGTGCCAGCAGCCCCCCGGGGGTTAGCACAGATACGCAGTATTTT. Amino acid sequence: CASSPPGVSTDTQYF.

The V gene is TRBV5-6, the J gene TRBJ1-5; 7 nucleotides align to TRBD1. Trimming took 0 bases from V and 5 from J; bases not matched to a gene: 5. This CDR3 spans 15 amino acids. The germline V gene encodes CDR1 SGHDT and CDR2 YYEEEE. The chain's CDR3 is CASSLARQGHQPQHF. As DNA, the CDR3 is TGTGCCAGCAGCTTGGCCCGACAGGGCCATCAGCCCCAGCATTTT.

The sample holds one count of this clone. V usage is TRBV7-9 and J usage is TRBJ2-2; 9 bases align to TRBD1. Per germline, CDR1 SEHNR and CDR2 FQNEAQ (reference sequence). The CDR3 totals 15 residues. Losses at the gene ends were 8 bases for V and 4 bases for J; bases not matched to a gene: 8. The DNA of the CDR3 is TGTGCCAGCGCTACAGGGGGCGCTGGCACCGGGGAGCTGTTTTTT. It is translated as CASATGGAGTGELFF. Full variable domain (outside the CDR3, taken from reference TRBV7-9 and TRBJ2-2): DTGVSQNPRHKITKRGQNVTFRCDPISEHNRLYWYRQTLGQGPEFLTYFQNEAQLEKSRLLSDRFSAERPKGSFSTLEIQRTEQGDSAMYLCASATGGAGTGELFFGEGSRLTVL.

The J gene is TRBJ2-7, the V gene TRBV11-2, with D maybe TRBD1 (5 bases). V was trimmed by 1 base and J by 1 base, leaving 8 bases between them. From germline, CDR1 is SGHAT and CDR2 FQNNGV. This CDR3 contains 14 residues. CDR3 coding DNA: TGTGCCAGCAGCTTAGCTCAGGGATCCTACGAGCAGTACTTC. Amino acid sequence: CASSLAQGSYEQYF.

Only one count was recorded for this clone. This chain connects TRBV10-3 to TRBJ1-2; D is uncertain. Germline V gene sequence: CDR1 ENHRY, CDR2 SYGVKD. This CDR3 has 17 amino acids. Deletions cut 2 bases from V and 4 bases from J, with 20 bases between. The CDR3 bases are TGTGCCATCAGTGAGAAATCCTTAAGACGTAGCGGCTATGGCTACACCTTC. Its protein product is CAISEKSLRRSGYGYTF.

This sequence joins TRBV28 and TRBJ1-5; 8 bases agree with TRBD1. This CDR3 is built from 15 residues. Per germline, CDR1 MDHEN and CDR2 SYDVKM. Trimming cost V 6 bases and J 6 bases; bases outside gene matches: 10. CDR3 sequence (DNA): TGTGCCAGCAGAATAGGACAGGGTGTACGTCAGCCCCAGCATTTT. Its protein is CASRIGQGVRQPQHF.

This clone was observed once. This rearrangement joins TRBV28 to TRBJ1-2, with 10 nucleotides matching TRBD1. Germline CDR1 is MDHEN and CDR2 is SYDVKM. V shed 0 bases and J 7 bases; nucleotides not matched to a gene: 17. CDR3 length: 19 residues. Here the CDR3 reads CASSLCIDRGLTGFCGYTF. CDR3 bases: TGTGCCAGCAGTTTATGCATTGACAGGGGGCTCACCGGTTTCTGTGGCTACACCTTC.

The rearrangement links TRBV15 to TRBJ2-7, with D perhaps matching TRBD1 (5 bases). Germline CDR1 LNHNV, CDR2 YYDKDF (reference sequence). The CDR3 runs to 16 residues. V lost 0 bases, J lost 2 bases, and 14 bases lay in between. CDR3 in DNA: TGTGCCACCAGCAGAGATCGCATGGACAAGACCTACGAGCAGTACTTC. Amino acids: CATSRDRMDKTYEQYF.

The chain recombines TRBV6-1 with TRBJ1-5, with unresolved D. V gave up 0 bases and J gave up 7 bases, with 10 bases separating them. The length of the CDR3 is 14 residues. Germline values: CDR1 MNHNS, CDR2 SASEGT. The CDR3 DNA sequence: TGTGCCAGCAGTGAAGCGGGTGGAGGGCAGCCCCAGCATTTT. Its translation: CASSEAGGGQPQHF.

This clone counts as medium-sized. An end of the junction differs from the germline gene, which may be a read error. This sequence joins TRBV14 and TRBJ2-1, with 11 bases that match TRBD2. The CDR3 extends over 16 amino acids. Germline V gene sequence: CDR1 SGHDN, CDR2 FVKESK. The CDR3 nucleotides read TGTGCCAGCAGGCGAACCGAAAAGCTAGCGGGAGGATTGATGGTCTTC. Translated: CASRRTEKLAGGLMVF.

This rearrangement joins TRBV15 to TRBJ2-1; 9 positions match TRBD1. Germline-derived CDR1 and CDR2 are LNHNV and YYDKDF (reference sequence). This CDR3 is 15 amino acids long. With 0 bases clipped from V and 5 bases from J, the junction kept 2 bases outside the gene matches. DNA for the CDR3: TGTGCCACCAGCAGAGAGACAGGGGGTAACAATGAGCAGTTCTTC. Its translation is CATSRETGGNNEQFF.

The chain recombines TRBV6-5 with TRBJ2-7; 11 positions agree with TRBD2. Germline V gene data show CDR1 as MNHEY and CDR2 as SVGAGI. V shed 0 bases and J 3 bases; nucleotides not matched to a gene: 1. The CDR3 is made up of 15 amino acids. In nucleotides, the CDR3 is TGTGCCAGCAGTTACTCGACTAGCGGGGACTACGAGCAGTACTTC. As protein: CASSYSTSGDYEQYF.

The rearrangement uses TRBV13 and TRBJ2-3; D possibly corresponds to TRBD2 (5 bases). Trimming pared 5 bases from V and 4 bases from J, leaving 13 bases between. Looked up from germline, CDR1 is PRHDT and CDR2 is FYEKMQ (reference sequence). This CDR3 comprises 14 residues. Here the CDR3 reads CASSPGRGSDTQYF. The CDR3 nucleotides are TGTGCCAGCAGCCCTGGACGCGGGTCAGATACGCAGTATTTT.

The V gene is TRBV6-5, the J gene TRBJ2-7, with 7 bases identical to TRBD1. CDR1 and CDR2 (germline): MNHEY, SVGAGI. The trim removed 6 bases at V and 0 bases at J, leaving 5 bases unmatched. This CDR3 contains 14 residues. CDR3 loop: CASRPTGNSYEQYF. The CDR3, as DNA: TGTGCCAGCAGACCGACAGGGAACTCCTACGAGCAGTACTTC.

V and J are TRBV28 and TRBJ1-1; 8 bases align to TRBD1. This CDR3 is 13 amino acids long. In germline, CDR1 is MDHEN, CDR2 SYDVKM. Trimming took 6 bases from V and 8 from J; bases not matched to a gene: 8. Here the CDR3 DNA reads TGTGCCAGCAGCTCCGACAGGGGAGGGGAAGCTTTCTTT. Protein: CASSSDRGGEAFF. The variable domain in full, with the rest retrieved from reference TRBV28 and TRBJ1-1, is DVKVTQSSRYLVKRTGEKVFLECVQDMDHENMFWYRQDPGLGLRLIYFSYDVKMKEKGDIPEGYSVSREKKERFSLILESASTNQTSMYLCASSSDRGGEAFFGQGTRLTVV.

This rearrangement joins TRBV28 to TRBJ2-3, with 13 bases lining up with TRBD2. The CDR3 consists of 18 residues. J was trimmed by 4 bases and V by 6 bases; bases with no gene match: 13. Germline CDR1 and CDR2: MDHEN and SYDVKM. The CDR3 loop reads CASSYTSRLAGGPDTQYF. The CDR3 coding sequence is TGTGCCAGCAGCTACACTTCCCGACTAGCGGGGGGCCCAGATACGCAGTATTTT.

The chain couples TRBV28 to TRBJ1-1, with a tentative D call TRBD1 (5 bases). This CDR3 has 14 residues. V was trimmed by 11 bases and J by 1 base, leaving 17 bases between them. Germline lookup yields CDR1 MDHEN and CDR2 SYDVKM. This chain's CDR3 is CASAPGLQNTEAFF. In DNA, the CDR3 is TGTGCCTCTGCTCCGGGACTTCAGAACACTGAAGCTTTCTTT.

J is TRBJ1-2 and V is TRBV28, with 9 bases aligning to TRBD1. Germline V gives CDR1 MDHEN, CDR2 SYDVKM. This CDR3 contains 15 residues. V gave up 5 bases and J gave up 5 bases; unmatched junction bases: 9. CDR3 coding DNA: TGTGCCAGCAGTCTGCCGGGACAGGGAGGGTATGGCTACACCTTC. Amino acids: CASSLPGQGGYGYTF.

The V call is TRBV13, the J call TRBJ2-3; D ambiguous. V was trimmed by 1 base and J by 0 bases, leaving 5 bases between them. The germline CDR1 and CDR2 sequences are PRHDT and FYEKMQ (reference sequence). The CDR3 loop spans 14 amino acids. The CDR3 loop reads CASSLDRSTDTQYF. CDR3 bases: TGTGCCAGCAGCTTAGACAGAAGCACAGATACGCAGTATTTT.

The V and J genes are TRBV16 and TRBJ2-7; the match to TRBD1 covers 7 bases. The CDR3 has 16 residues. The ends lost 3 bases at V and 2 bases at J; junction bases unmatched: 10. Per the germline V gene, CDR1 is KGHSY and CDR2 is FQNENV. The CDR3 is CASSHLDRSITYEQYF. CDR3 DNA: TGTGCCAGCAGCCACCTGGACAGGAGTATAACCTACGAGCAGTACTTC.

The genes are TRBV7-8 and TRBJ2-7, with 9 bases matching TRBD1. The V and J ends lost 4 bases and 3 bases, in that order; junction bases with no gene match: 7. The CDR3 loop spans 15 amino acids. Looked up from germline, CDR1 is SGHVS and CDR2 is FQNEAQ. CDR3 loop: CASSWGQGEGYEQYF. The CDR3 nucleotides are TGTGCCAGCAGCTGGGGACAGGGCGAGGGCTACGAGCAGTACTTC. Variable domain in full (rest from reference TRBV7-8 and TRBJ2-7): GAGVSQSPRYKVAKRGQDVALRCDPISGHVSLFWYQQALGQGPEFLTYFQNEAQLDKSGLPSDRFFAERPEGSVSTLKIQRTQQEDSAVYLCASSWGQGEGYEQYFGPGTRLTVT.

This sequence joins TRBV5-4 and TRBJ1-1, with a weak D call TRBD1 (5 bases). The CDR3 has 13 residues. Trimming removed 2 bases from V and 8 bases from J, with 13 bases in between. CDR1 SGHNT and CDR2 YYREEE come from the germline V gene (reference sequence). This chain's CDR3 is CASSLGRGVEAFF. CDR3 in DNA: TGTGCCAGCAGCTTAGGTAGGGGCGTAGAAGCTTTCTTT. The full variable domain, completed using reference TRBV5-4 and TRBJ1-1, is ETGVTQSPTHLIKTRGQQVTLRCSSQSGHNTVSWYQQALGQGPQFIFQYYREEENGRGNFPPRFSGLQFPNYSSELNVNALELDDSALYLCASSLGRGVEAFFGQGTRLTVV.

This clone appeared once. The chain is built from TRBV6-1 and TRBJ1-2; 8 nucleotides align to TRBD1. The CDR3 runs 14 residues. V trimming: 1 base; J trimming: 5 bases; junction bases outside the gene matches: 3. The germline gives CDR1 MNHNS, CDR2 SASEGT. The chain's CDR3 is CASSEGQGYYGYTF. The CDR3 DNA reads TGTGCCAGCAGTGAAGGACAGGGGTATTATGGCTACACCTTC.

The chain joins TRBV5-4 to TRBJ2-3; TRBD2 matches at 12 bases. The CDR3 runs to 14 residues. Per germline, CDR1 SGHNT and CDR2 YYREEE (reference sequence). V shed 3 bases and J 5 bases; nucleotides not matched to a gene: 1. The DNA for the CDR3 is TGTGCCAGCAGCTGGGGACTAGCGGGAGATACGCAGTATTTT. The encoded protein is CASSWGLAGDTQYF.